Each of the 5 T cell receptor beta chains below was sequenced from the same sample in a study of OX40 agonist ivuxolimab in advanced cancers. Produced via immunoSEQ multiplex PCR; TCRdb's table is partial and in-frame only. The table lists approximately 48,000 clones, over 65% of them singletons. The sample in question was CD4+ or CD8+ T cells sorted from blood, obtained in a trial of the OX40 agonist ivuxolimab. These receptors all come from an adult with an advanced solid tumor such as melanoma, head and neck, liver or kidney cancer.

The chain combines TRBV18 with TRBJ2-2; D remains unclear. Germline CDR1 is KGHSH and CDR2 is LQKENI. The V gene lost 2 bases and the J gene lost 0 bases, with 10 bases spanning the gap. This CDR3 spans 16 amino acids. The CDR3 nucleotides read TGTGCCAGCTCACCAAGGATCGACGCGAACACCGGGGAGCTGTTTTTT. It codes for CASSPRIDANTGELFF.

The chain combines TRBV10-2 with TRBJ2-7; D not certain. CDR1 and CDR2 from the germline V gene are WSHSY and SAAADI. V shed 4 bases and J shed 7 bases, with 14 bases lying between them. The CDR3 has 13 amino acids. CDR3 residues: CASSVSSLAEQYF. The CDR3 DNA is TGCGCCAGCAGTGTTAGCTCCTTGGCTGAGCAGTACTTC.

The genes are TRBV6-6 and TRBJ2-5; 9 bases are a match to TRBD2. Germline assignment: CDR1 MNHNY and CDR2 SVGAGI (reference sequence). The CDR3 length is 14 residues. V lost 8 bases and J lost 2; bases outside the gene matches: 6. CDR3: CASRQTSGQETQYF. The CDR3 bases are TGTGCCAGCCGGCAGACTAGCGGACAAGAGACCCAGTACTTC.

By share, this clone ranks as medium-sized (0.01 to 0.1%). The chain uses TRBV2 and TRBJ1-1, with a tentative D call TRBD1 (5 bases). Per germline, CDR1 SNHLY and CDR2 FYNNEI. There are 14 residues in the CDR3. Trimming took 4 bases from V and 3 from J, leaving 12 bases between them. The CDR3 region is CASSGSSGYTEAFF. Written as DNA, the CDR3 is TGTGCCAGCAGTGGAAGTTCAGGGTACACTGAAGCTTTCTTT.

The gene calls are TRBV7-9 and TRBJ2-7; D assignment may be TRBD1 or TRBD2 (5 bases each). Germline V gene sequence: CDR1 SEHNR, CDR2 FQNEAQ (reference sequence). V was clipped by 4 bases and J by 4 bases, with 14 bases between them. The length of the CDR3 is 14 residues. The CDR3 region is CASSSGQGVYEQYF. DNA of the CDR3: TGTGCCAGCAGCTCAGGGCAGGGAGTGTACGAGCAGTACTTC. The full variable domain, rest sourced from reference TRBV7-9 and TRBJ2-7, is DTGVSQNPRHKITKRGQNVTFRCDPISEHNRLYWYRQTLGQGPEFLTYFQNEAQLEKSRLLSDRFSAERPKGSFSTLEIQRTEQGDSAMYLCASSSGQGVYEQYFGPGTRLTVT.